This is a list of T cell receptor beta chains from one sample in a study of cytomegalovirus exposure and HLA in healthy donors. Data came from immunoSEQ multiplex PCR; TCRdb stores just in-frame clones and leaves some out. The sample includes 260,000 or so clones, approximately 87% of them seen just once. The material sequenced was PBMCs. These receptors all come from a woman aged 18-30 years in good health and CMV-seronegative. The CDR3 runs from the conserved cysteine through the conserved F or W. The D gene is left open where the match is weak. The size entry is marked missing in some rows and otherwise reads once, few, many or a size class.

>TRBJ2-7|-|-|TRBV28
TGTGCCAGCAGTTTTCTCGACAGGGGCGGCGGGAGTAGGTACGAGCAGTACTTC
CASSFLDRGGGSRYEQYF
>TRBJ1-2|TRBD1|-|TRBV5-1
TGCGCCAGCAGCTCCACAGGGGAGGATGGCTACACCTTC
CASSSTGEDGYTF
>TRBJ2-7|TRBD1|-|TRBV27
TGTGCCAGCAGTTTATTTTTAGGGGGCACCTACGAGCAGTACTTC
CASSLFLGGTYEQYF
>TRBJ2-7|TRBD1|-|TRBV4-1
TGCGCCAGCAGTCAGAGCGACAGGGGGCTCAACGAGCAGTACTTC
CASSQSDRGLNEQYF
>TRBJ2-7|TRBD1|few|TRBV11-2
TGTGCCAGCAGCCTAGGGACAGGGGGCTTTTGGTCCTACGAGCAGTACTTC
CASSLGTGGFWSYEQYF
>TRBJ2-5|-|-|TRBV9
TGTGCCAGCAGCGCAGGCCCCGGCTCCGGGACCCAGTACTTC
CASSAGPGSGTQYF
>TRBJ2-3|TRBD2|-|TRBV7-9
TGTGCCAGGTCAGGACTAGCGGGGAGAACAGATACGCAGTATTTT
CARSGLAGRTDTQYF
>TRBJ2-7|-|-|TRBV10-1
TGCGCCAGCAGTATGAAGGGGCACGAGCAGTACTTC
CASSMKGHEQYF
>TRBJ1-1|-|few|TRBV9
TGTGCCAGCAGCGTAGGGGATGGGGGGATGAACACTGAAGCTTTCTTT
CASSVGDGGMNTEAFF
>TRBJ2-3|TRBD2|-|TRBV27
TGTGCCAGCAGTTTCACTCGACTAGCGGGAGTTCCAGATACGCAGTATTTT
CASSFTRLAGVPDTQYF
>TRBJ1-2|TRBD1|-|TRBV29-1
TGCAGCGTAGACGACAGGGGAGATGGCTACACCTTC
CSVDDRGDGYTF
>TRBJ1-1|-|once|TRBV12-5
TGTGCTAGTGGTTTGTACATCGGGGGGGGCCGGACTGAAGCTTTCTTT
CASGLYIGGGRTEAFF
>TRBJ1-2|-|-|TRBV7-2
TGTGCCAGCAGCTTAGTGGCAGGGGTTGAGTATGGCTACACCTTC
CASSLVAGVEYGYTF
>TRBJ2-5|-|few|TRBV7-6
TGTGCCAGCAGAAGAGGTTTCGAGACCCAGTACTTC
CASRRGFETQYF
>TRBJ1-1|-|-|TRBV28
TGTGCCAGCAGTTCAGGGCAGAACACTGAAGCTTTCTTT
CASSSGQNTEAFF
>TRBJ1-1|-|-|TRBV6-5
TGTGCCAGCAGGGAAACAGCACCCACTGAAGCTTTCTTT
CASRETAPTEAFF